Shown below are 21 T cell receptor beta chains from a single sample sequenced in a study of blood T cell repertoires in COVID-19. Some clones are missing from TCRdb's copy, which holds only in-frame ones; the method was immunoSEQ multiplex PCR. The table records tens of thousands of clones, about 89% of them present only once. The material sequenced was peripheral blood. The receptor set was obtained from a man older than 75 with active COVID-19.

This chain connects TRBV2 to TRBJ2-3; D is ambiguous. The germline V gene has CDR1 SNHLY and CDR2 FYNNEI. V dropped 3 bases and J dropped 1 base, with 14 bases sitting between them. The CDR3 is 16 amino acids. CDR3 sequence: CASSDQLARGTDTQYF. The CDR3 DNA reads TGTGCCAGCAGTGATCAACTCGCGAGAGGCACAGATACGCAGTATTTT.

The chain carries TRBV15 and TRBJ1-6; TRBD1 is a possible D gene (6 bases). The germline V and J ends were trimmed by 0 bases and 10 bases, with 13 bases remaining between them. The CDR3 runs to 15 residues. CDR1 and CDR2 (germline): LNHNV, YYDKDF (reference sequence). The CDR3 DNA reads TGTGCCACCAGCAGAGACGGGACAAGTTTATCACCCCTCCACTTT. This codes for CATSRDGTSLSPLHF.

The V and J genes are TRBV7-2 and TRBJ1-4; the match to TRBD1 covers 7 bases. The CDR3 is 13 residues long. V lost 6 bases and J lost 10; bases outside the gene matches: 8. Germline CDR1 and CDR2: SGHTA and FQGNSA. CDR3 DNA: TGTGCCAGCAGAGGTGACAGGGTATCAAAACTGTTTTTT. Residues: CASRGDRVSKLFF.

V is TRBV6-5 and J is TRBJ2-6; no clear D. With 6 bases removed from V and 4 bases from J, the gap between germline ends came to 7 bases. The CDR3 contains 13 residues. Germline lookup yields CDR1 MNHEY and CDR2 SVGAGI. CDR3 DNA: TGTGCCAGCAGAAAGACAGGGGCCAACGTCCTGACTTTC. The encoded protein is CASRKTGANVLTF.

The V call is TRBV27, the J call TRBJ2-1; 7 nucleotides match TRBD2. Looked up from germline, CDR1 is MNHEY and CDR2 is SMNVEV (reference sequence). The CDR3 extends over 14 amino acids. After removal of 4 bases from V and 6 bases from J, the junction contained 6 bases not matched to a gene. CDR3 coding DNA: TGTGCCAGCAGTTCGGGACTACTCGCCAATGAGCAGTTCTTC. Amino acid sequence: CASSSGLLANEQFF.

The gene calls are TRBV9 and TRBJ2-7, with D maybe TRBD2 (5 bases). The CDR3 loop spans 15 amino acids. Germline lookup yields CDR1 SGDLS and CDR2 YYNGEE. With 0 bases removed from V and 2 bases from J, the gap between germline ends came to 12 bases. The DNA of the CDR3 is TGTGCCAGCAGCGTAGGCGGCGGGTCGACCTACGAGCAGTACTTC. It encodes CASSVGGGSTYEQYF.

This rearrangement joins TRBV4-1 to TRBJ2-3, with 9 bases fitting TRBD2. The CDR3 runs 18 residues. Germline CDR1 and CDR2: MGHRA and YSYEKL. J gave up 1 base and V 0 bases, and 8 bases lay outside the gene matches. The CDR3 DNA is TGCGCCAGCAGCCAAGAGAGATTCGCTAGCGGGGGCACAGATACGCAGTATTTT. Translating gives CASSQERFASGGTDTQYF.

This sequence joins TRBV19 and TRBJ2-3; 8 nucleotides align to TRBD2. With V trimmed by 5 bases and J by 0 bases, 10 bases remained unmatched. The germline CDR1 and CDR2 sequences are LNHDA and SQIVND (reference sequence). The CDR3 contains 17 residues. CDR3 loop: CASSGTRATRSTDTQYF. The CDR3 nucleotides are TGTGCCAGTAGTGGGACTAGAGCAACGAGAAGCACAGATACGCAGTATTTT.

The chain combines TRBV11-2 with TRBJ1-3, with 7 bases fitting TRBD1. Trimming removed 4 bases from V and 4 bases from J; junction bases left unmatched: 1. CDR3 length: 13 amino acids. Germline loops: CDR1 SGHAT, CDR2 FQNNGV. The CDR3 DNA follows: TGTGCCAGCAGCTGGGACAGAGGAAACACCATATATTTT. Its translation is CASSWDRGNTIYF.

The CDR3 sequence: CASIETGVTYEQYF. The CDR3 bases are TGTGCCAGCATCGAAACAGGGGTAACCTACGAGCAGTACTTC. The chain links TRBV2 to TRBJ2-7; the match to TRBD1 covers 7 bases. The V segment lost 7 bases and the J segment 2 bases; nucleotides outside the gene matches: 8. CDR1 is SNHLY and CDR2 is FYNNEI in the germline V gene. The CDR3 is made up of 14 amino acids.

This clone was found a few times. This chain uses TRBV11-2 with TRBJ1-6, with unresolved D. The germline CDR1 and CDR2 sequences are SGHAT and FQNNGV. Trimming shortened V by 3 bases and J by 17 bases, and 11 bases separated the two germline ends. The CDR3 extends over 11 amino acids. CDR3 bases: TGTGCCAGCAGCTTGAAGGAGCGCGTCCACTTT. It translates to CASSLKERVHF.

The V and J genes are TRBV20-1 and TRBJ2-7; no reliable D call. Between the trimmed V and J ends, which lost 6 bases and 3 bases, there was a span of 3 bases. The length of the CDR3 is 9 residues. Germline values: CDR1 DFQATT, CDR2 SNEGSKA (reference sequence). In DNA, the CDR3 is TGCAGTGCCAACTACGAGCAGTACTTC. This sequence encodes CSANYEQYF.

The gene calls are TRBV7-6 and TRBJ1-5; the D gene is possibly TRBD1 (5 bases). Deletions cut 1 base from V and 0 bases from J, with 7 bases between. CDR3 length equals 15 residues. Germline V gene sequence: CDR1 SGHVS, CDR2 FNYEAQ. CDR3 in DNA: TGTGCCAGCAGCTTAGGACAGAATAGCAATCAGCCCCAGCATTTT. Its protein product is CASSLGQNSNQPQHF.

This chain connects TRBV23-1 to TRBJ1-6, with TRBD1 matching 11 bases. TRBV23-1 falls under the ORF class, with uncertain function. V lost 0 bases, J lost 10 bases, and 11 bases stayed unmatched. This CDR3 has 18 residues. CDR3 amino acids: CASSQSGKKDRGQSPLHF. Here the CDR3 DNA reads TGCGCCAGCAGTCAATCCGGAAAAAAGGACAGGGGGCAATCACCCCTCCACTTT.

The J gene is TRBJ1-1, the V gene TRBV5-5, with TRBD1 as a possible D gene (5 bases). Trimming left V 4 bases short and J 5 bases short, with 15 bases between. The CDR3 covers 14 residues. In germline, CDR1 is SGHKS, CDR2 YYEKEE (reference sequence). The CDR3 is CASSPPTGKTEAFF. The CDR3 DNA is TGTGCCAGCAGCCCCCCTACAGGAAAGACTGAAGCTTTCTTT.

V usage is TRBV5-6 and J usage is TRBJ2-5; D possibly corresponds to TRBD1 (6 bases). There are 14 residues in the CDR3. V lost 2 bases and J 5 bases, leaving 13 bases between the germline ends. In germline, CDR1 is SGHDT, CDR2 YYEEEE. The CDR3 loop reads CASSLPGVGETQYF. DNA for the CDR3: TGTGCCAGCAGCTTACCAGGGGTGGGCGAGACCCAGTACTTC.

V gene TRBV7-2 combines with J gene TRBJ2-7, with 10 bases fitting TRBD1. Losses at the gene ends were 5 bases for V and 1 base for J; bases not matched to a gene: 2. CDR1 is SGHTA and CDR2 is FQGNSA in the germline V gene. The CDR3 runs 14 residues. Written as DNA, the CDR3 is TGTGCCAGCAGCCGGGACAGGGGTTCCTACGAGCAGTACTTC. Translating gives CASSRDRGSYEQYF. The complete variable domain, with remaining parts taken from reference TRBV7-2 and TRBJ2-7, reads GAGVSQSPSNKVTEKGKDVELRCDPISGHTALYWYRQSLGQGLEFLIYFQGNSAPDKSGLPSDRFSAERTGGSVSTLTIQRTQQEDSAVYLCASSRDRGSYEQYFGPGTRLTVT.

The gene calls are TRBV6-2 or TRBV6-3 and TRBJ2-1; no clear D gene. There are 13 residues in the CDR3. The V end was cut by 4 bases, the J end by 9 bases, with 13 bases between. Germline CDR1 MNHEY, CDR2 SVGEGT. In DNA form, the CDR3 reads TGTGCCAGCAGTTTAAGCGCCCTGGGTGAGCAGTTCTTC. The encoded protein is CASSLSALGEQFF.

The genes are TRBV11-2 and TRBJ1-1; the D gene is possibly TRBD1 (5 bases). V was clipped by 0 bases and J by 4 bases, with 9 bases between them. The CDR3 contains 14 residues. The germline V gene encodes CDR1 SGHAT and CDR2 FQNNGV. CDR3 residues: CASSLDPGGTEAFF. In DNA form, the CDR3 reads TGTGCCAGCAGCTTAGATCCCGGGGGCACTGAAGCTTTCTTT. The full variable domain, its missing parts supplied by reference TRBV11-2 and TRBJ1-1, is EAGVAQSPRYKIIEKRQSVAFWCNPISGHATLYWYQQILGQGPKLLIQFQNNGVVDDSQLPKDRFSAERLKGVDSTLKIQPAKLEDSAVYLCASSLDPGGTEAFFGQGTRLTVV.

This clone is a singleton in its sample. The V and J genes are TRBV5-1 and TRBJ2-7; TRBD2 matches 13 bases. The ends lost 3 bases at V and 3 bases at J; junction bases unmatched: 9. The germline gives CDR1 SGHRS, CDR2 YFSETQ. There are 17 residues in the CDR3. Written as DNA, the CDR3 is TGCGCCAGCAGCTGGACTAGCGGGAGTCCGAATGACTACGAGCAGTACTTC. Translation: CASSWTSGSPNDYEQYF. The whole variable domain, remainder taken from reference TRBV5-1 and TRBJ2-7, is KAGVTQTPRYLIKTRGQQVTLSCSPISGHRSVSWYQQTPGQGLQFLFEYFSETQRNKGNFPGRFSGRQFSNSRSEMNVSTLELGDSALYLCASSWTSGSPNDYEQYFGPGTRLTVT.

The chain couples TRBV25-1 to TRBJ1-5; tentative D call: TRBD1 (5 bases). The germline CDR1 and CDR2 sequences are MGHDK and SYGVNS. The V gene lost 4 bases and the J gene lost 2 bases, with 15 bases spanning the gap. The CDR3 has 16 amino acids. The CDR3 here is CASSAGGLRGNQPQHF. The CDR3 DNA follows: TGTGCCAGCAGTGCGGGGGGTCTTAGGGGCAATCAGCCCCAGCATTTT.